The 22 T cell receptor beta chains given below trace back to one sample, sequenced in a study of Ad26.COV2.S vaccination and SARS-CoV-2 variants (dated by TCRdb to 2020 to 2022). The method was the immunoSEQ multiplex PCR assay. In its TCRdb copy, this immuneACCESS table keeps in-frame sequences only and misses some clones. Where compared with another copy, unresolved V genes explain less than half of these, and the others have no known cause. The sample contains more than 300,000 clones, around four fifths of them found a single time. 2% to 2.5% of the sample is in the top ten clones. Reading the label with the study, this specimen's treatment or condition is: 15 to 20 received Ad26.COV2.S at low or high dose, single or two shots; roughly five received placebo; per-sample allocation not given. Repertoires of vaccine and placebo recipients were sequenced from samples taken on day 63 after the first injection.

The sequenced sample was peripheral blood, obtained in a trial of Ad26.COV2.S vaccine versus placebo. Receptors were obtained from a person aged 18-65 years who received the Ad26.COV2.S COVID-19 vaccine or a placebo.

The sample holds one count of this clone. The genes are TRBV5-1 and TRBJ2-7; a weak D match, TRBD1 (6 bases). The V and J ends lost 4 bases and 4 bases respectively, with 15 bases between them. CDR3 size: 14 residues. Germline V lookup: CDR1 SGHRS, CDR2 YFSETQ. This CDR3 reads CASSLQGFGYEQYF. CDR3 nucleotides: TGCGCCAGCAGCCTTCAGGGGTTTGGGTACGAGCAGTACTTC.

The chain joins TRBV6-5 to TRBJ1-5; D gene unclear. Trimming cost V 0 bases and J 5 bases, with 11 bases left between them. Germline-derived CDR1 and CDR2 are MNHEY and SVGAGI. This CDR3 is 15 amino acids long. The CDR3: CASSYSNSDHQPQHF. In nucleotides, the CDR3 is TGTGCCAGCAGTTACTCAAACAGCGACCATCAGCCCCAGCATTTT.

This clone was observed a handful of times. The rearrangement joins TRBV6-5 to TRBJ2-7; TRBD1 aligns across 7 bases. Germline CDR1 and CDR2: MNHEY and SVGAGI. V trimming: 6 bases; J trimming: 5 bases; junction bases outside the gene matches: 10. This CDR3 is 14 amino acids long. The CDR3 DNA reads TGTGCCAGCAGCCCCCCGACAGGGACGGACGAGCAGTACTTC. This translates into CASSPPTGTDEQYF.

The chain has TRBV7-8 and TRBJ2-7; TRBD1 matches at 8 bases. Germline V CDR1 and CDR2: SGHVS, FQNEAQ. CDR3 length equals 13 residues. Trimming cost V 6 bases and J 7 bases; bases outside gene matches: 8. The CDR3 region has the DNA TGTGCCAGCAGTCAGACAGGGGTGGGGGAGCAGTACTTC. Its translation is CASSQTGVGEQYF.

This clone was found once. V gene TRBV9 combines with J gene TRBJ2-7; a possible D gene is TRBD1 (6 bases). This CDR3 has 15 residues. Germline CDR1 is SGDLS and CDR2 is YYNGEE. With 0 bases removed from V and 2 bases from J, the gap between germline ends came to 12 bases. The CDR3 here is CASSVGAGGPYEQYF. CDR3 DNA: TGTGCCAGCAGCGTAGGGGCTGGGGGCCCCTACGAGCAGTACTTC.

The rearrangement uses TRBV2 and TRBJ2-4; D uncertain. The CDR3 is made up of 15 amino acids. The V gene's germline CDR1 is SNHLY and CDR2 FYNNEI. Trimming removed 1 base from V and 0 bases from J, with 7 bases in between. The CDR3 coding sequence is TGTGCCAGCAGTGAAGATATGATAGCCAAAAACATTCAGTACTTC. Amino acid sequence: CASSEDMIAKNIQYF.

The chain joins TRBV6-6 to TRBJ1-1; the D is unclear. CDR3 size: 15 residues. Germline V CDR1 and CDR2: MNHNY, SVGAGI (reference sequence). Trimming left V 4 bases short and J 0 bases short, with 12 bases between. The CDR3 bases are TGTGCCAGCAGTTCCCCGGACTTACTGAACACTGAAGCTTTCTTT. Its protein is CASSSPDLLNTEAFF.

V gene TRBV30 combines with J gene TRBJ1-1; D is possibly TRBD1 (6 bases). CDR3 length: 13 residues. Germline CDR1 GTSNPN, CDR2 SVGIG (reference sequence). V lost 4 bases to trimming and J lost 5 bases, with 14 bases between them. The CDR3 sequence: CAWTRGPGTEAFF. The DNA of the CDR3 is TGTGCCTGGACCAGGGGCCCCGGGACTGAAGCTTTCTTT. Looking up the rest from reference TRBV30 and TRBJ1-1 gives the full variable domain: SQTIHQWPATLVQPVGSPLSLECTVEGTSNPNLYWYRQAAGRGLQLLFYSVGIGQISSEVPQNLSASRPQDRQFILSSKKLLLSDSGFYLCAWTRGPGTEAFFGQGTRLTVV.

The chain joins TRBV7-2 to TRBJ2-5; 9 bases agree with TRBD2. CDR1 and CDR2 (germline): SGHTA, FQGNSA. CDR3 size: 19 residues. J lost 5 bases, V lost 1 base, and 17 bases had no gene match. CDR3: CASSLVATGSGGQMETQYF. Written as DNA, the CDR3 is TGTGCCAGCAGCTTAGTCGCTACGGGTAGCGGGGGTCAAATGGAGACCCAGTACTTC.

As concerns this clone: This sample also contains other DNA sequences that code for the same CDR3. The CDR3 sequence: CASSPPNYGYTF. The CDR3 DNA sequence: TGTGCCAGCTCACCCCCGAACTATGGCTACACCTTC. The rearrangement uses TRBV18 and TRBJ1-2, with D unclear. The germline V and J ends were trimmed by 3 bases and 2 bases, with 4 bases remaining between them. In germline, CDR1 is KGHSH, CDR2 LQKENI. This CDR3 comprises 12 residues.

The V call is TRBV27, the J call TRBJ1-6; no firm D call. CDR3 length: 13 amino acids. Looked up from germline, CDR1 is MNHEY and CDR2 is SMNVEV (reference sequence). V was trimmed by 2 bases and J by 14 bases, leaving 13 bases between them. In nucleotides, the CDR3 is TGTGCCAGCAGTTTACATTTGGGTCCCACCCTCCACTTT. Its translation is CASSLHLGPTLHF.

This clone occurred once. The chain joins TRBV19 to TRBJ1-5; 7 bases fit TRBD1. Germline CDR1 LNHDA, CDR2 SQIVND (reference sequence). The CDR3 totals 16 residues. J lost 3 bases, V lost 4 bases, and 9 bases had no gene match. This CDR3 reads CASSTTGDSLNQPQHF. The CDR3 region has the DNA TGTGCCAGTAGTACTACCGGGGACAGCCTCAATCAGCCCCAGCATTTT.

V gene TRBV9 combines with J gene TRBJ1-6; TRBD1 is a possible D gene (6 bases). The CDR3 consists of 16 residues. Germline V gene data show CDR1 as SGDLS and CDR2 as YYNGEE. V was cut by 4 bases and J by 5 bases, with 16 bases left in between. The CDR3 DNA is TGTGCCAGCAGCCCGTCAGGACAGATCCATAATTCACCCCTCCACTTT. It yields the protein CASSPSGQIHNSPLHF.

The chain links TRBV27 to TRBJ2-7, with D possibly matching TRBD2 (6 bases). Trimming stripped 6 bases from V and 3 bases from J, with 15 bases between. The CDR3 spans 14 residues. Germline lookup yields CDR1 MNHEY and CDR2 SMNVEV (reference sequence). The CDR3 protein is CASSPGGGRYEQYF. For the CDR3, the DNA is TGTGCCAGCAGCCCCGGTGGAGGGCGCTACGAGCAGTACTTC.

This clone was found many times. This chain connects TRBV6-2 or TRBV6-3 to TRBJ2-2; 8 nucleotides align to TRBD1. V was clipped by 5 bases and J by 6 bases; unmatched bases: 8. This CDR3 comprises 15 residues. Germline values: CDR1 MNHEY, CDR2 SVGEGT. The CDR3 protein is CASSLGQGIAGELFF. The CDR3 region has the DNA TGTGCCAGCAGTCTCGGACAGGGAATCGCCGGGGAGCTGTTTTTT.

The gene calls are TRBV4-2 and TRBJ1-2, with TRBD1 as a possible D gene (5 bases). V was shortened by 1 base and J by 5 bases, with 17 bases between the two germline ends. CDR1 is LGHNA, CDR2 YNFKEQ, per germline. The CDR3 loop spans 16 amino acids. Here the CDR3 DNA reads TGTGCCAGCAGCCAAGGGGGGTCGCTTCTCCTTTATGGCTACACCTTC. Translation: CASSQGGSLLLYGYTF.

The chain employs TRBV5-4 and TRBJ1-2; D is ambiguous. Per the germline V gene, CDR1 is SGHNT and CDR2 is YYREEE (reference sequence). The length of the CDR3 is 13 residues. Trimming took 1 base from V and 4 from J, leaving 8 bases between them. The CDR3 bases are TGTGCCAGCAGCTTGCCCCAGCTCTATGGCTACACCTTC. Its translation: CASSLPQLYGYTF.

The rearrangement joins TRBV7-8 to TRBJ1-4; possible D gene TRBD1, 6 bases. The CDR3 is 14 amino acids. V was cut by 5 bases and J by 8 bases, with 15 bases left in between. The V gene's germline CDR1 is SGHVS and CDR2 FQNEAQ. The CDR3 loop reads CASSRPGAGEKLFF. The CDR3, as DNA: TGTGCCAGCAGCCGTCCAGGGGCGGGGGAAAAACTGTTTTTT.

CDR3 sequence: CASSLDPGQANEKLFF. For the CDR3, the DNA is TGCGCCAGCAGCTTGGATCCAGGCCAGGCAAATGAAAAACTGTTTTTT. The chain employs TRBV5-1 and TRBJ1-4; D remains ambiguous. With 0 bases removed from V and 5 bases from J, the gap between germline ends came to 14 bases. Germline CDR1 SGHRS, CDR2 YFSETQ. This CDR3 has 16 amino acids.

The chain uses TRBV9 and TRBJ2-3; D gene ambiguous. The CDR3 contains 12 residues. Trimming removed 0 bases from V and 5 bases from J, with 4 bases in between. The germline CDR1 and CDR2 sequences are SGDLS and YYNGEE. The CDR3 is CASSVDLDTQYF. The CDR3 nucleotides are TGTGCCAGCAGCGTAGACCTAGATACGCAGTATTTT.

The rearrangement joins TRBV28 to TRBJ1-5; D gene ambiguous. Trimming took 1 base from V and 6 from J, leaving 10 bases between them. Germline CDR1 is MDHEN and CDR2 is SYDVKM. The CDR3 spans 14 residues. The CDR3 DNA follows: TGTGCCAGCAGTTTATTGGTAAATAGTCAGCCCCAGCATTTT. Protein product: CASSLLVNSQPQHF.

V and J are TRBV6-4 and TRBJ2-3, with a weak D call TRBD1 (6 bases). Trimming removed 6 bases from V and 0 bases from J, with 10 bases in between. Germline V gene lookup returns CDR1 MRHNA and CDR2 SNTAGT. The CDR3 is 14 residues long. CDR3 residues: CASSDRPSTDTQYF. DNA of the CDR3: TGTGCCAGCAGCGACAGGCCTAGCACAGATACGCAGTATTTT.